The clone carrying this T cell receptor (beta chain) came up many times. Its cognate antigen is unknown. The data originate from a study of T cells in Graves' hyperthyroidism and ophthalmopathy. General study results and limits: Before onset, by a median of approximately 6.8 months, the model predicted ophthalmopathy.

Participants, patients aged 18 to 65, had newly diagnosed hyperthyroidism with a duration under 2 months. RNA transcripts yielded amplified TCR beta CDR3 regions. Using the HTBI primer set, a first-round RT-PCR was run on the TCR CDR3. Using its own MiXCR run on the multiplex PCR reads, TCRdb lists one record per CDR3 protein. The table lists around 430,000 distinct CDR3 sequences, about 16% of them singletons. CDR1 and CDR2 from the germline V gene are DFQATT and SNEGSKA (reference sequence). Between the trimmed V and J ends, which lost 2 bases and 9 bases, there was a span of 8 bases. The CDR3 runs to 11 residues.

Sequenced: blood. The gene calls are TRBV20-1 and TRBJ2-1; D perhaps matches TRBD2 (5 bases). This clonotype was obtained from a woman aged 25 to 39 with Graves' hyperthyroidism. The CDR3 region has the DNA TGCAGTGCTAGATTGGGGAGTGAGCAGTTCTTC. This sequence encodes CSARLGSEQFF.